This T cell receptor (beta chain) originates from a study of T cells in Graves' hyperthyroidism and ophthalmopathy (dated by TCRdb to between 2018 and 2021). In terms of the full investigation: Peripheral blood samples were taken at the time of initial diagnosis, prior to any treatment. The 100 or so discovery patients were randomly divided into training and test sets at a 7:3 ratio. To identify distinguishing TCR V-J signatures, a discovery cohort of around 98 patients was used, comprising 40 to 45 with Graves' ophthalmopathy and some 57 with stable Graves' hyperthyroidism. An independent validation cohort of 18 to 20 hyperthyroidism patients and about 16 patients who later progressed to ophthalmopathy tested prospective prediction of ophthalmopathy. In several Graves' hyperthyroidism patients, the study also compared T-cell repertoires from thyroid tissue with T-cell repertoires from blood. The paper describes TCR Vbeta CDR3 sequencing of 130 to 150 peripheral blood samples, made up of 43 ophthalmopathy patients, approximately 73 hyperthyroidism patients and 17 progressor patients. After blood sampling, hyperthyroidism patients were treated with methimazole at a starting dose of 30 mg daily, and ophthalmopathy patients were treated with high-dose intravenous methylprednisolone.

The TCR beta CDR3 regions were amplified from RNA transcripts. The TCR CDR3 was subjected to a first round of RT-PCR using the HTBI primer set and the Qiagen OneStep RT-PCR kit. A second multiplex PCR round built the libraries, followed by size selection and purification. Paired-end sequencing of the libraries was performed with 100 bp reads on an Illumina HiSeq2000. Per the original workflow: Raw data were processed with SOAPnuke, discarding reads with adapters, uncalled bases, mean Phred below 15, or no exact constant-primer or identifier match. COPE v1.2.5 was used to merge high-quality paired reads, and clonotypes were defined as unique nucleotide sequences. MiTCR v1.1 was used to align clonotypes to the IMGT TRBV, TRBD and TRBJ reference segments. Analysis was restricted to V-J combinations with a frequency above 0.0001, which covered approximately 99% of repertoires. A TCS score was defined as the ratio of F50 (clonal expansion) to E x V (chaos), with BLOSUM62-based TCRdist applied between CDR3 peptides within each V-J. Welch's t-statistics and random forest reduced fewer than 600 V-J features to roughly 13, which were used in a naive Bayes classifier (R e1071). The similarity between thyroid and blood repertoires was quantified using the Morisita-Horn index. TCRdb trimmed public reads at Q25 via fastp, called clones via MiXCR and kept in-frame beta chains. Every CDR3 protein is listed once, alongside the most common genes and DNA of its rows. The V and J calls reflect TCRdb's pipeline rather than the authors' work. Recorded for this sample are around 760,000 distinct CDR3 sequences; roughly a third of them occurred a single time. 31% of the sample belongs to the ten largest clones.

Stable Graves' hyperthyroidism was defined as no progression to ophthalmopathy during 18 months of follow-up. Hyperthyroidism patients were newly diagnosed, with disease duration under 2 months, and aged 18 to 65 years. Exclusion was applied to patients with uncontrolled infections, other autoimmune diseases, pregnancy or lactation. Diagnoses were based on clinical symptoms, serum thyroxine and TRAb, thyroid ultrasound and orbital computed tomography. Ficoll-Paque density gradient centrifugation was used to isolate PBMCs from 10 ml of fresh peripheral blood. Trizol reagent was used to extract total RNA, and RNA quality was then checked on an Agilent 2100 Bioanalyzer. In regard to this clonotype: Its cognate antigen has yet to be identified. Base qualities are not provided; no much larger clone lies one nucleotide away.

CDR1 ENHRY and CDR2 SYGVKD are derived from the germline V gene. The CDR3 spans 15 residues, from the cysteine through the phenylalanine. Of the read, only the CDR3 DNA is kept; its 45 bases are in frame from base 1. Between the V and J ends, shortened by 3 bases and 4 bases respectively, the junction contains 15 bases. Paper-wide results and their limitations: No statistical method was used to fix the sample size in advance, and group allocation was not hidden from the investigators. During validation, the model predicted progression to ophthalmopathy a median of around 6 months ahead of onset, with roughly 65% sensitivity and 72.22% specificity. Most expanded thyroid clonotypes (frequency above 0.001) were also detected in blood, suggesting blood repertoires may reflect thyroid immune responses. Ophthalmopathy was separated from stable hyperthyroidism by a 13 V-J signature model, with about 86% sensitivity and approximately 81% specificity obtained in cross-validation and 80%/75% obtained in testing.

This sequence was found in a woman aged 40 to 50 with Graves' hyperthyroidism. Sequences were obtained from blood. The chain uses TRBV10-3 and TRBJ1-2; the D segment cannot be called with confidence. The DNA reads TGTGCCATCAGTGAATTGGCCCCCCGGAGCTATGGCTACACCTTC. This encodes CAISELAPRSYGYTF.